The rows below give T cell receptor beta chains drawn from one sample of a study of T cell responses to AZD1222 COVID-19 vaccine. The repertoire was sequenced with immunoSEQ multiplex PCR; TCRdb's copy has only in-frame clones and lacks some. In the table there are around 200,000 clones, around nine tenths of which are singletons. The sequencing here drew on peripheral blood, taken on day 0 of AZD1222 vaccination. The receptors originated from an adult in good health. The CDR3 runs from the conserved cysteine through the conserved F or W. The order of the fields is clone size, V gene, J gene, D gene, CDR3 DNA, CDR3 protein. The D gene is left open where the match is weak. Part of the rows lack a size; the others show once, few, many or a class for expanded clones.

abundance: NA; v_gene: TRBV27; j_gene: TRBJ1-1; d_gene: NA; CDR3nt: TGTGCCAGCAGTTTAAGGGCGAACACTGAAGCTTTCTTT; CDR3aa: CASSLRANTEAFF
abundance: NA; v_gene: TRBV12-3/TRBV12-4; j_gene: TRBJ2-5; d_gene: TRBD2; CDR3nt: TGTGCCAGCAGTTTCCCGGGAGGGGAGACCCAGTACTTC; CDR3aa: CASSFPGGETQYF
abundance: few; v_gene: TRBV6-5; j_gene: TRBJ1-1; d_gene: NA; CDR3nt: TGTGCCAGCAGTCAGGACACCTTAAACACTGAAGCTTTCTTT; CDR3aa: CASSQDTLNTEAFF
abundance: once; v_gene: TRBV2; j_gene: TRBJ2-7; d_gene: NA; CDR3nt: TGTGCCAGCAGTGCCAGGTACGAGCAGTACTTC; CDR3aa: CASSARYEQYF
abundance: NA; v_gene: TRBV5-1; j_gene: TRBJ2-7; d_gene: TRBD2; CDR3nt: TGCGCCAGCAGCTTGGGTCGACTAGCGGGAATAAGCTCCTACGAGCAGTACTTC; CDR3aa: CASSLGRLAGISSYEQYF
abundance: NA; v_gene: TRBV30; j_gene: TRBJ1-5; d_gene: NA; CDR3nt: TGTGCCTGGTCCCCGGGACCGAAATTACCCCAGCATTTT; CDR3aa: CAWSPGPKLPQHF
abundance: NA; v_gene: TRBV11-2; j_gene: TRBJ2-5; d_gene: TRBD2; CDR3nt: TGTGCCAGCAGCCTGGGGGGGGTTCAAGAGACCCAGTACTTC; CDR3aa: CASSLGGVQETQYF
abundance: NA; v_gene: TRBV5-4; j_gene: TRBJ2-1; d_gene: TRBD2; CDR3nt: TGTGCCAGCAGCTTCGGGAGGGATAACTGGCCAAAGGAGCAGTTCTTC; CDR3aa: CASSFGRDNWPKEQFF
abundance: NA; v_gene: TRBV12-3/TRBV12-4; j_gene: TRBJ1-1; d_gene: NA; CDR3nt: TGTGCCAGCAGTCCCAGTCCGTGGTTTGAAGCTTTCTTT; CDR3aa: CASSPSPWFEAFF
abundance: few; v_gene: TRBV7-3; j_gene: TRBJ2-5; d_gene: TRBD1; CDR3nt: TGTGCCAGCAGCTCGGACAGGAAAGAGACCCAGTACTTC; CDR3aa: CASSSDRKETQYF
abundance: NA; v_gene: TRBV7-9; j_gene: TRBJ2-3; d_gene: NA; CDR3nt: TGTGCCAGCAGCTTACCACGCCTTAGCACAGATACGCAGTATTTT; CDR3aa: CASSLPRLSTDTQYF
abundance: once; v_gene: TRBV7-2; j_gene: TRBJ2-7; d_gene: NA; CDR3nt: TGTGCCAGCAGCTCAAACCCTTCAGGGGCCGCCTACGAGCAGTACTTC; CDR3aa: CASSSNPSGAAYEQYF
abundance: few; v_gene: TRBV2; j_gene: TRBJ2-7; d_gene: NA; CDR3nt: TGTGCCAGCTTTGGAGGGGGGCCCTACGAGCAGTACTTC; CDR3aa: CASFGGGPYEQYF
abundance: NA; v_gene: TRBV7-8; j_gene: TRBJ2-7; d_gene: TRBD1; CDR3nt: TGTGCCAGCAGCATAGCCGGGACAGGGGTCGAGCAGTACTTC; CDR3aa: CASSIAGTGVEQYF
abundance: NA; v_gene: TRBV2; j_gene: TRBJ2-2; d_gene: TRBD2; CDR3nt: TGTGCCAGCAGGATTCGGGGGGACACCGGGGAGCTGTTTTTT; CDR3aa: CASRIRGDTGELFF
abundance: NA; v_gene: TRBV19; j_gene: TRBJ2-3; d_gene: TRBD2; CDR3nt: TGTGCCAGTAGTATAGCCCCGACTAGCGGGGGGACAGATACGCAGTATTTT; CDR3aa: CASSIAPTSGGTDTQYF
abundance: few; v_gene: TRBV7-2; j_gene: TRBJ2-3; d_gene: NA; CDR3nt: TGTGCCAGCAGCTTAATACAGGTCACAGATACGCAGTATTTT; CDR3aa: CASSLIQVTDTQYF
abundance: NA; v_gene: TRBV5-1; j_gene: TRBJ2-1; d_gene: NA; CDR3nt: TGCGCCAGCACTCTGCCAGGGGGGGGCTCCTACAATGAGCAGTTCTTC; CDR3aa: CASTLPGGGSYNEQFF
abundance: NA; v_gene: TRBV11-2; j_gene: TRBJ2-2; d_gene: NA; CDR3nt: TGTGCCAGCAGCTTAGTGCCCGGAGGGGAGCTGTTTTTT; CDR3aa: CASSLVPGGELFF
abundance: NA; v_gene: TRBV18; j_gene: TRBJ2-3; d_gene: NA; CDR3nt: TGTGCCAGCTCACCAACGAAAGATACGCAGTATTTT; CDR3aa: CASSPTKDTQYF
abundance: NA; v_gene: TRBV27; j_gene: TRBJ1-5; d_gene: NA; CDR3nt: TGTGCCAGCAGTTTATGGGGGCGCAATCAGCCCCAGCATTTT; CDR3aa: CASSLWGRNQPQHF
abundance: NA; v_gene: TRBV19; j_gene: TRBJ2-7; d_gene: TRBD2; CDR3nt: TGTGCCAGTAGTCCCCGGACTAGCTACCACGAGCAGTACTTC; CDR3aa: CASSPRTSYHEQYF
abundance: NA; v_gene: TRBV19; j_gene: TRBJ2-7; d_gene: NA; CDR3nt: TGTGCCACTGCGCGAGACTACGAGCAGTACTTC; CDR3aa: CATARDYEQYF
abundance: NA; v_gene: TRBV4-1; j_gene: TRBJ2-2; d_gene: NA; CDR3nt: TGCGCCAGCAGCCAAGATTGGGGATTCGCCGGGGAGCTGTTTTTT; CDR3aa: CASSQDWGFAGELFF
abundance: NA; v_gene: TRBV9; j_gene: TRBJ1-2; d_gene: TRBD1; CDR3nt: TGTGCCAGCAGCGTAGGGACAGGGGGTCGTGGCTACACCTTC; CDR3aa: CASSVGTGGRGYTF
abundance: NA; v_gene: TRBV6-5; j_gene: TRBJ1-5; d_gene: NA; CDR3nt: TGTGCCAGCAGACCCGGACAAAATAGCAATCAGCCCCAGCATTTT; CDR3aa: CASRPGQNSNQPQHF
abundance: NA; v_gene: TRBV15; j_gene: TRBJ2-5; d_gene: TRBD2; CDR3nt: TGTGCCACCAGCAGAGGGGCTAGCGGGGGGGCCCGGGAGACCCAGTACTTC; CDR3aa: CATSRGASGGARETQYF
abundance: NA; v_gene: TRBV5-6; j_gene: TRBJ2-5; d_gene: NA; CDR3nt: TGTGCCAGCAGCTTGGGGGACGCTAAGACCCAGTACTTC; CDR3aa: CASSLGDAKTQYF
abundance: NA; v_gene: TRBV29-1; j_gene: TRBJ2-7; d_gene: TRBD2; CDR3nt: TGCAGCGTTGGGGGTAGCGGGGCCTCCTACGAGCAGTACTTC; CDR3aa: CSVGGSGASYEQYF
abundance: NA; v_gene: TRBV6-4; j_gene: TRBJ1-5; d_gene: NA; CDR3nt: TGTGCCAGCAGTCCGGGGCTAGATCAGCCCCAGCATTTT; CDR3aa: CASSPGLDQPQHF
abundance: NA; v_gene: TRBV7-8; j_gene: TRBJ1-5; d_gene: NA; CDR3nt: TGTGCCAGCAGCACGGGAGGGAGGCCCCAGCATTTT; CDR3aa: CASSTGGRPQHF
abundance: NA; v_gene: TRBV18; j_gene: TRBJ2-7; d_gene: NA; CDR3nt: TGTGCCAGCTCACCGGGAAGGGGAATCCCCTCCTACGAGCAGTACTTC; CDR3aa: CASSPGRGIPSYEQYF
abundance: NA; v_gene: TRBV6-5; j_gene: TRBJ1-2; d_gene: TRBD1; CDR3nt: TGTGCCAGCAGCCTACAGGGGATCTATGGCTACACCTTC; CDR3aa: CASSLQGIYGYTF